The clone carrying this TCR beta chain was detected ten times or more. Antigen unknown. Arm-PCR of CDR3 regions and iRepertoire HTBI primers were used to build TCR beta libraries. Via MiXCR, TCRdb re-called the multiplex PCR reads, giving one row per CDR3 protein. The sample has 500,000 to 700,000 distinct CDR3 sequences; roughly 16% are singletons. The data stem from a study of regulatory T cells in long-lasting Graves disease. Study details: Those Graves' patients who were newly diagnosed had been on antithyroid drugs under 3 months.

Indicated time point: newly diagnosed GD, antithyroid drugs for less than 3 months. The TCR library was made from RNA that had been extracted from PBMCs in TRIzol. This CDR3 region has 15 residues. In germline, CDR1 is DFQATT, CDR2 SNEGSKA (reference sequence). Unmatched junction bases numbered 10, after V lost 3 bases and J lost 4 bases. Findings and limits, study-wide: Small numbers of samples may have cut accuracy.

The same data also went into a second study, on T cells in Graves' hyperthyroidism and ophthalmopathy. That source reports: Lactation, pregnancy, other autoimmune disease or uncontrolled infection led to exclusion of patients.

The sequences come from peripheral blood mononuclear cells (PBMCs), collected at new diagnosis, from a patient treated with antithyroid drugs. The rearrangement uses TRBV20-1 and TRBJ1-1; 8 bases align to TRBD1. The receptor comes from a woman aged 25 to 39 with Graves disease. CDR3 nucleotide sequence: TGCAGTGCTAGCCAACCCGGGACAGGTCCCACTGAAGCTTTCTTT. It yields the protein CSASQPGTGPTEAFF.